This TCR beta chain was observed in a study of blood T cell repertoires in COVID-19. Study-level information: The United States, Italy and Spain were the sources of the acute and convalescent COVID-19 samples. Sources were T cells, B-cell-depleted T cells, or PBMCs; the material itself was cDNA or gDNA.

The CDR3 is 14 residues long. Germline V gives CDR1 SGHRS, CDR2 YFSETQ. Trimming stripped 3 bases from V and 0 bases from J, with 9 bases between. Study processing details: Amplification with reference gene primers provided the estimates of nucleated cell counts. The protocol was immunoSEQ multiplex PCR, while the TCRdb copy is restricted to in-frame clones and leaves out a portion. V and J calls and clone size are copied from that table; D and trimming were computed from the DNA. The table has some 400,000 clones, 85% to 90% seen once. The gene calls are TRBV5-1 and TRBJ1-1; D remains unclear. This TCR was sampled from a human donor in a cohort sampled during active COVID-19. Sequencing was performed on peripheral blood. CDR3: CASSWGGLNTEAFF. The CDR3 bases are TGCGCCAGCAGCTGGGGAGGGTTGAACACTGAAGCTTTCTTT.